This T cell receptor (beta chain) is drawn from a study of T cell changes during pregnancy in multiple sclerosis. V trimming: 0 bases; J trimming: 0 bases; junction bases outside the gene matches: 5. From germline, CDR1 is SGHRS and CDR2 YFSETQ. The CDR3 runs 16 residues. The repertoire was sequenced with immunoSEQ multiplex PCR; TCRdb's copy has only in-frame clones and lacks some. The data contain about 28,000 clones, about 91% of them singletons. The rearrangement uses TRBV5-1 and TRBJ1-1, with TRBD1 matching over 7 bases. The sequence derives from a female donor with multiple sclerosis, enrolled in a pregnancy study. The material was CD4+ T cells from peripheral blood mononuclear cells, obtained in the second trimester of pregnancy. CDR3 sequence reads: CASSLEGGQMNTEAFF. The CDR3, as DNA: TGCGCCAGCAGCTTGGAAGGGGGACAGATGAACACTGAAGCTTTCTTT.